Listed here are 16 T cell receptor beta chains from one sample, sequenced in a study of blood T cell repertoires in COVID-19. TCRdb's table, derived via immunoSEQ multiplex PCR, lists solely in-frame clones and lacks some. The table has 250,000 or so clones, around 83% seen once; the top ten hold 1.5%. The sequenced sample was peripheral blood. The source of these receptors is a woman between 40 and 55 years old who had recovered from COVID-19.

The V and J genes are TRBV24-1 and TRBJ2-1; 7 positions match TRBD2. V was pared by 4 bases and J by 2 bases, with 7 bases of the junction left unmatched. This CDR3 is built from 16 residues. Germline V gives CDR1 KGHDR, CDR2 SFDVKD. This CDR3 reads CATSDPRGGTYNEQFF. The CDR3 DNA follows: TGTGCCACCAGTGACCCCCGCGGGGGAACCTACAATGAGCAGTTCTTC.

V and J are TRBV30 and TRBJ2-7, with D tentatively TRBD1 (6 bases). The germline gives CDR1 GTSNPN, CDR2 SVGIG (reference sequence). V lost 2 bases and J 6 bases, leaving 11 bases between the germline ends. This CDR3 is built from 12 residues. CDR3: CAWSSQGFEQYF. The CDR3 nucleotides are TGTGCCTGGAGTTCACAGGGTTTCGAGCAGTACTTC.

The gene calls are TRBV5-8 and TRBJ1-1, with a possible D match to TRBD1 (6 bases). The CDR3 length is 14 residues. Trimming shortened V by 5 bases and J by 7 bases, and 18 bases separated the two germline ends. In germline, CDR1 is SGHTS, CDR2 YDEGEE. The CDR3 DNA is TGTGCCAGCAGACGACTCGGGGGGCGTCGTGAAGCTTTCTTT. This encodes CASRRLGGRREAFF.

This clone was recorded only once. The V gene is TRBV6-5, the J gene TRBJ2-7, with 11 bases that match TRBD1. The CDR3 extends over 15 amino acids. J was trimmed by 4 bases and V by 5 bases; bases with no gene match: 7. Germline V gives CDR1 MNHEY, CDR2 SVGAGI. DNA for the CDR3: TGTGCCAGCAGTCGGTCGGACAGGGGGCGGTACGAGCAGTACTTC. This gives the protein CASSRSDRGRYEQYF.

The count of this clone is one. The chain is built from TRBV5-5 and TRBJ1-2; D is ambiguous. The CDR3 runs 14 residues. The V gene lost 4 bases and the J gene lost 7 bases, with 17 bases spanning the gap. CDR1 is SGHKS and CDR2 is YYEKEE in the germline V gene (reference sequence). The CDR3 loop reads CASSPMVMSGGYTF. The CDR3 coding sequence is TGTGCCAGCAGCCCCATGGTGATGTCGGGTGGCTACACCTTC.

The rearrangement uses TRBV2 and TRBJ2-3; tentatively, D is TRBD2 (5 bases). Trimming took 4 bases from V and 5 from J, leaving 16 bases between them. Germline loops: CDR1 SNHLY, CDR2 FYNNEI. This CDR3 has 15 amino acids. CDR3: CASSVGVLEGDTQYF. In nucleotides, the CDR3 is TGTGCCAGCAGTGTCGGGGTACTCGAGGGAGATACGCAGTATTTT.

The chain has TRBV2 and TRBJ1-1; D possibly corresponds to TRBD1 (6 bases). Germline CDR1 SNHLY, CDR2 FYNNEI. Deletions cut 6 bases from V and 11 bases from J, with 10 bases between. CDR3 length: 10 amino acids. CDR3 nucleotides: TGTGCCAGCAGGGGGGCCGGGGCTTTCTTT. Its translation: CASRGAGAFF. Full variable domain (missing parts from reference TRBV2 and TRBJ1-1): EPEVTQTPSHQVTQMGQEVILRCVPISNHLYFYWYRQILGQKVEFLVSFYNNEISEKSEIFDDQFSVERPDGSNFTLKIRSTKLEDSAMYFCASRGAGAFFGQGTRLTVV.

The chain recombines TRBV5-4 with TRBJ2-7, with D unresolved. The V end was cut by 0 bases, the J end by 3 bases, with 10 bases between. The germline V gene has CDR1 SGHNT and CDR2 YYREEE (reference sequence). This CDR3 is built from 14 residues. This chain's CDR3 is CASSLANGFYEQYF. CDR3 nucleotide sequence: TGTGCCAGCAGCTTGGCTAACGGGTTCTACGAGCAGTACTTC.

This chain links TRBV6-5 with TRBJ1-2; maybe TRBD1 (6 bases). The CDR3 consists of 14 residues. CDR1 is MNHEY and CDR2 is SVGAGI in the germline V gene. The V and J ends lost 7 bases and 4 bases respectively, with 16 bases between them. CDR3 nucleotides: TGTGCCAGCACCCGGGACATTCTTTCCTATGGCTACACCTTC. The encoded protein is CASTRDILSYGYTF.

The CDR3 region is CAISGRAGVRTDTQYF. CDR3 DNA sequence: TGTGCCATCAGTGGACGAGCGGGGGTTCGCACAGATACGCAGTATTTT. This chain joins TRBV10-3 and TRBJ2-3, with 8 nucleotides matching TRBD2. V lost 4 bases and J lost 1; bases outside the gene matches: 7. CDR1 is ENHRY and CDR2 is SYGVKD in the germline V gene. The CDR3 extends over 16 amino acids.

This clone was seen a single time. The chain employs TRBV5-5 and TRBJ2-1; the match to TRBD1 covers 10 bases. CDR1 SGHKS and CDR2 YYEKEE come from the germline V gene (reference sequence). V dropped 0 bases and J dropped 5; count of bases not matched to a gene: 5. The CDR3 sequence is 16 residues long. The CDR3 DNA follows: TGTGCCAGCAGCTTGGGTGTGGGACAGGGGAACAATGAGCAGTTCTTC. Residues: CASSLGVGQGNNEQFF.

The chain is built from TRBV29-1 and TRBJ2-5; tentative D call: TRBD1 (6 bases). This CDR3 has 13 amino acids. V lost 7 bases and J lost 5, with 17 bases in between. From germline, CDR1 is SQVTM and CDR2 ANQGSEA. The CDR3, as DNA: TGCAGCGCCACGTTAACAGGGCGGGAGACCCAGTACTTC. It specifies CSATLTGRETQYF.

The chain joins TRBV7-8 to TRBJ1-1; D uncertain. Germline CDR1 is SGHVS and CDR2 is FQNEAQ. The CDR3 is made up of 14 amino acids. V was shortened by 4 bases and J by 10 bases, with 19 bases between the two germline ends. The CDR3 loop reads CASSSHETEDRAFF. CDR3 DNA sequence: TGTGCCAGCAGCTCGCACGAGACTGAAGACCGAGCTTTCTTT.

J is TRBJ1-1 and V is TRBV10-3, with 7 bases aligning to TRBD1. CDR3 length: 14 residues. V lost 5 bases to trimming and J lost 1 base; unmatched junction nucleotides: 4. Germline V gene data show CDR1 as ENHRY and CDR2 as SYGVKD. CDR3 nucleotide sequence: TGTGCCATCAGTCTCCGGGACAGGAACACTGAAGCTTTCTTT. Translation gives CAISLRDRNTEAFF.

The chain couples TRBV3-1 (or the pseudogene TRBV3-2) to TRBJ2-5; TRBD1 matches 9 bases. Germline V CDR1 and CDR2: LGHDT, YNNKEL (reference sequence). The J segment lost 3 bases and the V segment lost 4 bases, leaving 0 bases of the junction unmatched. The length of the CDR3 is 13 residues. In nucleotides, the CDR3 is TGTGCCAGCAGCCGACAGGGGGAAGAGACCCAGTACTTC. Amino acid sequence: CASSRQGEETQYF.

The chain carries TRBV20-1 and TRBJ1-1; no clear D. The ends were cut back, 5 bases at V and 8 bases at J, with 12 bases in the middle. This CDR3 is 11 amino acids long. Germline lookup yields CDR1 DFQATT and CDR2 SNEGSKA (reference sequence). The CDR3, as DNA: TGCAGTGCTTCCAGGTTCCGGGAAGCTTTCTTT. Residues: CSASRFREAFF.